The 4 T cell receptor beta chains listed next were all sequenced from one sample in a study of T cells in tumors after PD-1 blockade. Using immunoSEQ multiplex PCR, the repertoire was profiled, and TCRdb retains in-frame clones only, with some absent. The sample has around 25,000 clones; 70% to 85% are singletons. This sample comprised PBMCs, obtained after anti-PD-1 treatment. The receptor set was obtained from a human donor with basal cell carcinoma.

This chain joins TRBV2 and TRBJ2-1, with 11 bases matching TRBD2. The CDR3 is 16 amino acids. With 10 bases clipped from V and 9 bases from J, the junction kept 17 bases outside the gene matches. CDR1 and CDR2 from the germline V gene are SNHLY and FYNNEI. CDR3 region: CATSKDLAGGHGEQFF. The CDR3 DNA is TGTGCCACGTCAAAAGATTTAGCGGGGGGGCATGGTGAGCAGTTCTTC.

V usage is TRBV27 and J usage is TRBJ1-3; D might be TRBD1 (5 bases). The CDR3 extends over 14 amino acids. CDR1 and CDR2 from the germline V gene are MNHEY and SMNVEV (reference sequence). Trimming left V 4 bases short and J 4 bases short, with 11 bases between. The CDR3 loop is CASSSQGAGNTIYF. Written as DNA, the CDR3 is TGTGCCAGCAGTTCCCAGGGAGCCGGAAACACCATATATTTT.

CDR3 DNA sequence: TGTGCCGGACACAGGGAGCGGGGCTACACCTTC. Its translation: CAGHRERGYTF. The gene calls are TRBV2 and TRBJ1-2; possible D gene TRBD1, 6 bases. The length of the CDR3 is 11 residues. The germline gives CDR1 SNHLY, CDR2 FYNNEI. V shed 11 bases and J shed 8 bases, with 15 bases lying between them.

This chain joins TRBV7-8 and TRBJ2-3; D perhaps matches TRBD2 (5 bases). The CDR3 has 15 amino acids. Trimming shortened V by 1 base and J by 5 bases, and 13 bases separated the two germline ends. Germline CDR1 SGHVS, CDR2 FQNEAQ. In DNA form, the CDR3 reads TGTGCCAGCAGCTTAGAAGGCCGGGGAAGAGATACGCAGTATTTT. This sequence encodes CASSLEGRGRDTQYF.